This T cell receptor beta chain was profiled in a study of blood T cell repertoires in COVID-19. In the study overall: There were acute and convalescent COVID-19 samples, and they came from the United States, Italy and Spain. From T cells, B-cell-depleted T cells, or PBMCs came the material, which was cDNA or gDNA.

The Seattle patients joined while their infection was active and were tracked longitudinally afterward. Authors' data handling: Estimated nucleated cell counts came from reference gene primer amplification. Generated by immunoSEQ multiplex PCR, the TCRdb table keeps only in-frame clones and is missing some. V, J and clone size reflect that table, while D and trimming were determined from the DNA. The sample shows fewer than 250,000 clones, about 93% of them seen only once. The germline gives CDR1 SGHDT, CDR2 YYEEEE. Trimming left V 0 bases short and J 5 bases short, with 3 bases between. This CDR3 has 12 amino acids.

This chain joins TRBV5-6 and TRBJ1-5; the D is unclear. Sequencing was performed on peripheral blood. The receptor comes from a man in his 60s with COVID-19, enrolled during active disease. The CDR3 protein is CASSLVDQPQHF. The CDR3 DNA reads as TGTGCCAGCAGCTTGGTCGATCAGCCCCAGCATTTT.